This T cell receptor (beta chain) originates from a study of T cell repertoires in cytomegalovirus infection. For the study at large: HLA-B-restricted CMV epitopes that are well studied were used alongside recently identified HLA-C-restricted ones. In public TCR beta signatures, there were indications of both CMV infection and matching HLA type.

In regard to this clonotype: Its antigen is currently unknown.

Whole-study findings and limits: What dominated the ex vivo response were HLA-C-restricted CMV-specific TCR beta clonotypes.

Germline CDR1 is MDHEN and CDR2 is SYDVKM. The CDR3 has 13 amino acids. V trimming: 5 bases; J trimming: 7 bases; junction bases outside the gene matches: 5. TCRdb independently ran MiXCR on the reads; one entry per CDR3 protein. Altogether some 920,000 distinct CDR3 sequences are present, roughly 30% being singletons, with the ten largest covering more than 12%. The TCR comes from a human donor in good health (CMV status not recorded). Some clones in this sample may be carry-over from other donors' samples. Sequencing used cultured CD8+ T cells from PBMCs, obtained from culture after CMV antigen stimulation. This chain uses TRBV28 with TRBJ1-5; 7 bases fit TRBD1. Here the CDR3 DNA reads TGTGCCAGCAGTCACAGGGGAGGGCAGCCCCAGCATTTT. This encodes CASSHRGGQPQHF.